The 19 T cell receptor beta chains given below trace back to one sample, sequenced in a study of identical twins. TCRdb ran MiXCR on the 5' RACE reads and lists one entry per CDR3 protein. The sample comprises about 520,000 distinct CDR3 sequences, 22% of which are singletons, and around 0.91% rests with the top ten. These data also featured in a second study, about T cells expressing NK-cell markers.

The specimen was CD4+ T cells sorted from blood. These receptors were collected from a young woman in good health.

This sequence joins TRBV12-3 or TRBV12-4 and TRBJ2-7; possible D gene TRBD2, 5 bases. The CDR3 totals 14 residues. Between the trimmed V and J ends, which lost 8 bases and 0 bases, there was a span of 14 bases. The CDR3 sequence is CASSWAGRSYEQYF. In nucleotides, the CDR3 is TGTGCCAGCTCCTGGGCGGGCCGCTCCTACGAGCAGTACTTC.

The DNA of the CDR3 is TGTGCCAGGGCGCAACTAGCGGGAGTATTGAATGAGCAGTTCTTC. This sequence encodes CARAQLAGVLNEQFF. This chain joins TRBV9 and TRBJ2-1, with TRBD2 matching 11 bases. V gave up 8 bases and J gave up 7 bases; unmatched junction bases: 11. The germline gives CDR1 SGDLS, CDR2 YYNGEE. The CDR3 covers 15 residues. The full variable domain, completed using reference TRBV9 and TRBJ2-1, is DSGVTQTPKHLITATGQRVTLRCSPRSGDLSVYWYQQSLDQGLQFLIQYYNGEERAKGNILERFSAQQFPDLHSELNLSSLELGDSALYFCARAQLAGVLNEQFFGPGTRLTVL.

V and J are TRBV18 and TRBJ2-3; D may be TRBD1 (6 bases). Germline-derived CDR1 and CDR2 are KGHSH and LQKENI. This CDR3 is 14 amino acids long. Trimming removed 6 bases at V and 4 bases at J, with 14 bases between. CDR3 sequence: CASSSQGMADTQYF. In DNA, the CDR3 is TGTGCCAGCTCGTCCCAGGGGATGGCAGATACGCAGTATTTT.

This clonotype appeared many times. The CDR3 DNA follows: TGTGCCAGCAGCTTAGCCCTAGCCGGAGATACGCAGTATTTT. Residues: CASSLALAGDTQYF. The chain is built from TRBV7-2 and TRBJ2-3, with D possibly matching TRBD2 (5 bases). The CDR3 runs to 14 residues. With 0 bases removed from V and 5 bases from J, the gap between germline ends came to 9 bases. Germline CDR1 SGHTA, CDR2 FQGNSA.

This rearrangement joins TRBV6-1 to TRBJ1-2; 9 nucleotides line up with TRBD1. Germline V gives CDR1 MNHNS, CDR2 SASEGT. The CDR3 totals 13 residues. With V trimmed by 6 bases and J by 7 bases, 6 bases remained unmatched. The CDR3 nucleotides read TGTGCCAGCAGCCTGGACAGGGGAAGTGGCTACACCTTC. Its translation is CASSLDRGSGYTF.

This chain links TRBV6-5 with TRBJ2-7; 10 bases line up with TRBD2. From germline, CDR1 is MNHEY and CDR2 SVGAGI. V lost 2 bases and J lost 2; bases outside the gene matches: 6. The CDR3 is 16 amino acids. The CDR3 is CASSYRGLAETYEQYF. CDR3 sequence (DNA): TGTGCCAGCAGTTACCGAGGACTAGCGGAAACCTACGAGCAGTACTTC.

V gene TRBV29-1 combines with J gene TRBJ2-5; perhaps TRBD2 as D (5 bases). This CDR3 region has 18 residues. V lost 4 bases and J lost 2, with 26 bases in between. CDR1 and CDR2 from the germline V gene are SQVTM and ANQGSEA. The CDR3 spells CSVAPRLLHVTLQETQYF. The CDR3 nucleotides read TGCAGCGTTGCTCCTCGACTACTCCACGTTACACTTCAAGAGACCCAGTACTTC.

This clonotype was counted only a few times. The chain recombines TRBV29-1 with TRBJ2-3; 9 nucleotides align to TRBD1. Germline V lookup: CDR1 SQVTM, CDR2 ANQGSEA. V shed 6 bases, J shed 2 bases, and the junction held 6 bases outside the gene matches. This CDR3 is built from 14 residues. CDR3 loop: CSVAGDRVTDTQYF. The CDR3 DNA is TGCAGCGTCGCCGGGGACAGGGTCACAGATACGCAGTATTTT.

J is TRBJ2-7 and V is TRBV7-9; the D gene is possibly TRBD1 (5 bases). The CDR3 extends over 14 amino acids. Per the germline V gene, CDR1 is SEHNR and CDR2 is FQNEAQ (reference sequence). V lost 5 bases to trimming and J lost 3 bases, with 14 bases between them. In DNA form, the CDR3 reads TGTGCCAGCAGCCTTGACAGTGGCGGCTACGAGCAGTACTTC. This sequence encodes CASSLDSGGYEQYF.

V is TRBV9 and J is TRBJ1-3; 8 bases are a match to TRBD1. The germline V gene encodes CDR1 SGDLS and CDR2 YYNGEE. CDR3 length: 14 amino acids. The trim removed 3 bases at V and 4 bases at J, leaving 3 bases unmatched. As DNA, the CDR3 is TGTGCCAGCAGCGCCCGACAGGGGGGAAACACCATATATTTT. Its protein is CASSARQGGNTIYF. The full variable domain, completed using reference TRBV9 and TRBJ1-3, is DSGVTQTPKHLITATGQRVTLRCSPRSGDLSVYWYQQSLDQGLQFLIQYYNGEERAKGNILERFSAQQFPDLHSELNLSSLELGDSALYFCASSARQGGNTIYFGEGSWLTVV.

The CDR3 is CASISPSYNEQFF. The CDR3 DNA is TGTGCCAGCATTTCTCCCTCCTACAATGAGCAGTTCTTC. The rearrangement links TRBV27 to TRBJ2-1; D is undetermined. The CDR3 is 13 amino acids. Per the germline V gene, CDR1 is MNHEY and CDR2 is SMNVEV (reference sequence). Trimming removed 7 bases from V and 0 bases from J, with 7 bases in between.

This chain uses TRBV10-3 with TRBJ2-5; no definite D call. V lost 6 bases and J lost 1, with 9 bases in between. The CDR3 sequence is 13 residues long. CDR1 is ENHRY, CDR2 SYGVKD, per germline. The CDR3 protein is CAIRGPSQETQYF. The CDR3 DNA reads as TGTGCCATCAGAGGACCATCCCAAGAGACCCAGTACTTC.

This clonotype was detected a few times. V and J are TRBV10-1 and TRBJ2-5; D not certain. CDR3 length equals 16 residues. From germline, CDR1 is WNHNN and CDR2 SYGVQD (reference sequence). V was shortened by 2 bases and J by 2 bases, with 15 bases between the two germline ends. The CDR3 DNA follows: TGCGCCAGCAGTGAGCCGGATCCTCATCCTCAAGAGACCCAGTACTTC. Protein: CASSEPDPHPQETQYF.

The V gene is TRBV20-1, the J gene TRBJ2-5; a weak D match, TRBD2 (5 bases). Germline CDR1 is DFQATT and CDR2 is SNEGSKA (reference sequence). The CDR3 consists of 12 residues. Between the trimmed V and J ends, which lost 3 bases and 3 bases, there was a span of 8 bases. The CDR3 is CSARVLEETQYF. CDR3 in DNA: TGCAGTGCTAGGGTACTAGAAGAGACCCAGTACTTC.

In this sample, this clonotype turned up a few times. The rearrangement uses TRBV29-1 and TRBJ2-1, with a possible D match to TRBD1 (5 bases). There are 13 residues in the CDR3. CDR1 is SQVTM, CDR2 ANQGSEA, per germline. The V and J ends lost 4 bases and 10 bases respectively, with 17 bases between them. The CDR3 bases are TGCAGCGTTGGGGGCACTGTTGCCTGGGAGCAGTTCTTC. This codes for CSVGGTVAWEQFF.

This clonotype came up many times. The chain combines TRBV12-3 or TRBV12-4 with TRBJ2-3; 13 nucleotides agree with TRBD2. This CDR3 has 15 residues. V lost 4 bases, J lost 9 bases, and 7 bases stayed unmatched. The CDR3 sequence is CASSSGELAGGTQYF. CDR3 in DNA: TGTGCCAGCAGTTCCGGTGAACTAGCGGGAGGGACGCAGTATTTT.

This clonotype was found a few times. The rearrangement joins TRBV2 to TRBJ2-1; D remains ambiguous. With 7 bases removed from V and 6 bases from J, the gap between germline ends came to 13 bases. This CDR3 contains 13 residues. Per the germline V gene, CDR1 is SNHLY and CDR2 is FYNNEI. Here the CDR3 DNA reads TGTGCCAGCAAACTGACCGCCGCCAATGAGCAGTTCTTC. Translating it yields CASKLTAANEQFF.

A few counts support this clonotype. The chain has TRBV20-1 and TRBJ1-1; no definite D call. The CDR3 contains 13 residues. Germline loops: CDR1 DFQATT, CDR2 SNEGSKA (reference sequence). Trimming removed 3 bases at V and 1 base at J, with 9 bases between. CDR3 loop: CSASGRENTEAFF. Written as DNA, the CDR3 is TGCAGTGCTAGTGGGCGTGAGAACACTGAAGCTTTCTTT.

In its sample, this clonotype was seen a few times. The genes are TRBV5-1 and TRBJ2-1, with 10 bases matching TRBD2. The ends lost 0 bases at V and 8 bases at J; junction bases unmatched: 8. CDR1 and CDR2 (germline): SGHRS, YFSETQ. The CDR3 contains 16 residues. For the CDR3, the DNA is TGCGCCAGCAGCTTGGCCCCAGCGGGAGGGCCCGATGAGCAGTTCTTC. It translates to CASSLAPAGGPDEQFF.